Sequencing of this TCR beta chain was carried out in a study of early stage breast cancer tumors. In the study overall: The ER+/PR+/HER2- tumors included fewer than ten ductal and four lobular carcinomas.

This clone has a handful of counts. Produced via immunoSEQ multiplex PCR; TCRdb's table is partial and in-frame only. Here the sample spans under 4,500 clones, roughly 68% being singletons. Trimming removed 1 base from V and 4 bases from J; junction bases left unmatched: 0. This CDR3 region has 14 residues. CDR1 MGHRA and CDR2 YSYEKL come from the germline V gene. This receptor was taken from a person aged 35-49 years with breast cancer. Sequencing was performed on breast tumor tissue. The chain recombines TRBV4-1 with TRBJ1-2; 10 bases fit TRBD1. DNA of the CDR3: TGCGCCAGCAGCCAAGGACAGGGGGCCTATGGCTACACCTTC. Protein product: CASSQGQGAYGYTF.